These 18 T cell receptor beta chains share one sample of origin, sequenced in a study of human T cells and chemical hapten exposure. Using its own MiXCR run on the 5' RACE reads, TCRdb lists one record per CDR3 protein. The sample lists about 140,000 distinct CDR3 sequences; around 4% were seen once. Extraction of total RNA was performed on unfractionated whole blood. These receptors were taken from a female donor in good health.

At least ten counts were recorded for this clonotype. The rearrangement joins TRBV29-1 to TRBJ1-5, with a tentative D call TRBD1 (6 bases). The V end lost 4 bases, the J end lost 4 bases, and 11 bases lay between the germline ends. The CDR3 covers 13 residues. Germline values: CDR1 SQVTM, CDR2 ANQGSEA. For the CDR3, the DNA is TGCAGCGTTGGAACAGGGATGAATCAGCCCCAGCATTTT. Translating it yields CSVGTGMNQPQHF.

This clonotype occurred many times. The chain has TRBV3-1 and TRBJ2-7; D not certain. The germline V gene has CDR1 LGHDT and CDR2 YNNKEL (reference sequence). Between the trimmed V and J ends, which lost 0 bases and 4 bases, there was a span of 13 bases. The CDR3 runs 15 residues. CDR3 nucleotides: TGTGCCAGCAGCCAAGACAACGTGGGTTCGTACGAGCAGTACTTC. It specifies CASSQDNVGSYEQYF.

This clonotype was picked up many times. CDR3 DNA: TGCAGCGTTGCCCCAGGAAGTAACTATGGCTACACCTTC. Its translation: CSVAPGSNYGYTF. The V gene is TRBV29-1, the J gene TRBJ1-2; the D is unclear. The CDR3 consists of 13 residues. Trimming pared 4 bases from V and 1 base from J, leaving 10 bases between. Germline assignment: CDR1 SQVTM and CDR2 ANQGSEA.

As for this clonotype: One end of the junction varies from germline; a read error may be responsible. This rearrangement joins TRBV19 to TRBJ1-5; no firm D call. This CDR3 has 13 residues. Per germline, CDR1 LNHDA and CDR2 SQIVND (reference sequence). The CDR3 DNA is TGTGCCAGTAGTCAGATCGCTACCTCCGACGTGAATTTT. Protein product: CASSQIATSDVNF.

As concerns this clonotype: A single base separates this from a much larger clone, so it may be a read error. For the CDR3, the DNA is TGCGCCAGCAGCTTGGAGCCGTTCACAGAGACGCAGTATTTT. Translating it yields CASSLEPFTETQYF. V is TRBV5-1 and J is TRBJ2-3; no firm D call. This CDR3 region has 14 residues. Per the germline V gene, CDR1 is SGHRS and CDR2 is YFSETQ. The whole variable domain, remainder taken from reference TRBV5-1 and TRBJ2-3, is KAGVTQTPRYLIKTRGQQVTLSCSPISGHRSVSWYQQTPGQGLQFLFEYFSETQRNKGNFPGRFSGRQFSNSRSEMNVSTLELGDSALYLCASSLEPFTETQYFGPGTRLTVL.

Ten or more counts support this clonotype. The gene calls are TRBV4-3 and TRBJ2-7, with D perhaps being TRBD1 or TRBD2 (5 bases each). The CDR3 loop spans 14 amino acids. The germline CDR1 and CDR2 sequences are LGHNA and YSLEER. Trimming took 5 bases from V and 2 from J, leaving 13 bases between them. CDR3 amino acids: CASSYERDAYEQYF. CDR3 bases: TGCGCCAGCAGCTACGAGAGGGACGCCTACGAGCAGTACTTC.

This clonotype has ten or more counts. V and J are TRBV6-6 and TRBJ2-7; no firm D call. CDR1 is MNHNY and CDR2 is SVGAGI in the germline V gene (reference sequence). The CDR3 runs to 16 residues. Trimming left V 0 bases short and J 3 bases short, with 15 bases between. CDR3 DNA: TGTGCCAGCAGTTACTCGAAGGATGAATTAGGCTACGAGCAGTACTTC. Protein: CASSYSKDELGYEQYF.

This clonotype was seen at least ten times. This sequence joins TRBV20-1 and TRBJ1-1; unclear D gene. V lost 2 bases to trimming and J lost 1 base, with 8 bases between them. Germline loops: CDR1 DFQATT, CDR2 SNEGSKA (reference sequence). There are 13 residues in the CDR3. This CDR3 reads CSARRQPNTEAFF. CDR3 nucleotides: TGCAGTGCTAGACGGCAGCCGAACACTGAAGCTTTCTTT.

This clonotype has more than one count but fewer than ten. The chain couples TRBV10-3 to TRBJ1-1, with a possible D match to TRBD1 (5 bases). The CDR3 consists of 14 residues. In germline, CDR1 is ENHRY, CDR2 SYGVKD. Trimming stripped 6 bases from V and 7 bases from J, with 18 bases between. CDR3 loop: CAIRPQVLGNEAFF. The CDR3 DNA reads TGTGCCATCAGACCACAGGTCCTCGGAAATGAAGCTTTCTTT.

This clonotype was detected many times. This chain's CDR3 is CSARALGVGDTQYF. DNA of the CDR3: TGCAGTGCTAGAGCTCTGGGGGTCGGAGATACGCAGTATTTT. This chain connects TRBV20-1 to TRBJ2-3; either TRBD1 or TRBD2 may supply D (5 bases each). V was shortened by 1 base and J by 5 bases, with 13 bases between the two germline ends. CDR3 length: 14 residues. Germline CDR1 DFQATT, CDR2 SNEGSKA (reference sequence).

At least ten counts were recorded for this clonotype. This chain uses TRBV5-1 with TRBJ2-7, with unresolved D. CDR3 length: 13 amino acids. V gave up 0 bases and J gave up 3 bases, with 7 bases separating them. Germline-derived CDR1 and CDR2 are SGHRS and YFSETQ. CDR3 sequence (DNA): TGCGCCAGCAGCTTGGGGAATTACTACGAGCAGTACTTC. Encoded protein: CASSLGNYYEQYF.

This chain joins TRBV12-3 or TRBV12-4 and TRBJ2-3; 16 bases fit TRBD2. The V gene end was trimmed by 3 bases and the J gene end by 0 bases; junction bases not matched to a gene: 0. This CDR3 has 17 residues. The CDR3 DNA reads TGTGCCAGCAGTTTGGGACTAGCGGGGGGGAGCACAGATACGCAGTATTTT. Protein sequence: CASSLGLAGGSTDTQYF.

CDR3 sequence (DNA): TGTGCCAGCGGATACCCCCTGGGAACGAACACTGAAGCTTTCTTT. It codes for CASGYPLGTNTEAFF. The J gene is TRBJ1-1, the V gene TRBV12-3 or TRBV12-4; D not certain. CDR3 length: 15 residues. The ends were cut back, 8 bases at V and 1 base at J, with 17 bases in the middle.

This clonotype was counted at least ten times. The rearrangement links TRBV18 to TRBJ2-1; 9 nucleotides match TRBD2. Unmatched junction bases numbered 8, after V lost 6 bases and J lost 5 bases. This CDR3 region has 15 residues. CDR1 is KGHSH and CDR2 is LQKENI in the germline V gene. CDR3: CASSYLAGNNNEQFF. The CDR3 nucleotides are TGTGCCAGCTCCTACCTAGCGGGGAACAACAATGAGCAGTTCTTC.

Ten or more counts support this clonotype. The chain's CDR3 is CASSQDQTSNQPQHF. CDR3 sequence (DNA): TGTGCCAGCAGCCAAGACCAGACCAGCAATCAGCCCCAGCATTTT. The chain carries TRBV3-1 and TRBJ1-5; D remains unclear. The V and J ends lost 0 bases and 1 base respectively, with 7 bases between them. Germline CDR1 LGHDT, CDR2 YNNKEL (reference sequence). CDR3 length: 15 amino acids.

Ten or more counts support this clonotype. The chain employs TRBV7-6 and TRBJ1-1, with D unclear. CDR3 length: 14 amino acids. V lost 1 base and J 6 bases, leaving 12 bases between the germline ends. In germline, CDR1 is SGHVS, CDR2 FNYEAQ. CDR3 region: CASSLGRLGSEAFF. The CDR3 region has the DNA TGTGCCAGCAGCTTAGGGCGGCTGGGCTCTGAAGCTTTCTTT.

This clonotype appeared many times. The chain is built from TRBV7-9 and TRBJ2-7; possibly TRBD1 for D (6 bases). Germline values: CDR1 SEHNR, CDR2 FQNEAQ (reference sequence). CDR3 length: 15 amino acids. Trimming took off 5 bases at V and 4 bases at J, with 18 bases between the two ends. The CDR3 bases are TGTGCCAGCAGCGGGGGCAGTGAATCTGGTTACGAGCAGTACTTC. Translation gives CASSGGSESGYEQYF.

The sample holds many counts of this clonotype. This chain uses TRBV20-1 with TRBJ1-6; 8 bases are a match to TRBD1. With 4 bases clipped from V and 0 bases from J, the junction kept 2 bases outside the gene matches. This CDR3 is 15 amino acids long. CDR1 is DFQATT and CDR2 is SNEGSKA in the germline V gene (reference sequence). CDR3 bases: TGCAGTGCTAAGGACAGGGACTCCTATAATTCACCCCTCCACTTT. Encoded protein: CSAKDRDSYNSPLHF.